Described below is a single TCR beta chain sequence and its context. The data were obtained in a study of shared clonotypes between healthy human individuals. The ends lost 2 bases at V and 7 bases at J; junction bases unmatched: 8. This CDR3 comprises 16 residues. Per germline, CDR1 LGHNA and CDR2 YSLEER. The data were produced by immunoSEQ multiplex PCR, yet TCRdb's version contains in-frame clones alone and is incomplete. The data contain 950,000 to 1,300,000 clones, 70% to 80% of them singletons. The sequence came from a man aged 18 to 35 in good health. The sequenced sample was memory CD4+ T cells sorted from blood. The subset here: CD45RA-negative fraction. The chain couples TRBV4-3 to TRBJ2-2; TRBD1 agrees at 9 bases. The CDR3 protein is CASSQPPGQGSGELFF. DNA for the CDR3: TGCGCCAGCAGCCAACCGCCGGGACAGGGTAGCGGGGAGCTGTTTTTT.